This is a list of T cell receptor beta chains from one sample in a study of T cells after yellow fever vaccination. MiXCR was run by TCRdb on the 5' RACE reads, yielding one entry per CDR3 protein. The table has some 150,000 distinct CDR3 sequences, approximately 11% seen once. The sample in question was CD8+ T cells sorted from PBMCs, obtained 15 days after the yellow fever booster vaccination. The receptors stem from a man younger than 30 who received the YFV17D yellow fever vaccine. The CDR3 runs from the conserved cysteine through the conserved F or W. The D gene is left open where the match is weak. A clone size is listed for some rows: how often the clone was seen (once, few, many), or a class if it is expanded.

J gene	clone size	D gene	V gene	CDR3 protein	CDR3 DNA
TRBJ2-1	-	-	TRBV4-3	CASSQLVYNEQFF	TGCGCCAGCAGCCAACTAGTTTACAATGAGCAGTTCTTC
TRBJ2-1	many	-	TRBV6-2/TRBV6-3	CASSNRGLAPALGQNEQFF	TGTGCCAGCAGTAACCGTGGCCTAGCGCCGGCGCTGGGCCAAAATGAGCAGTTCTTC
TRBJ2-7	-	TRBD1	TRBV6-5	CASSRRTGNYEQYF	TGTGCCAGCAGTCGACGGACAGGGAACTACGAGCAGTACTTC
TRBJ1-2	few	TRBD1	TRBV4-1	CASSQDAGTGGRGYTF	TGCGCCAGCAGCCAAGACGCTGGGACAGGGGGCCGGGGCTACACCTTC
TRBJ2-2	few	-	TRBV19	CASSSRQGAGELFF	TGTGCCAGTAGTAGCCGCCAAGGGGCCGGGGAGCTGTTTTTT
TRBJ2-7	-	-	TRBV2	CASIRGGSYEQYF	TGTGCCAGCATAAGGGGTGGATCGTACGAGCAGTACTTC
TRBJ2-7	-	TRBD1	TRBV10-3	CAIKAGRTGFSVSSYEQYF	TGTGCCATCAAGGCCGGCAGGACAGGATTTTCTGTAAGCTCCTACGAGCAGTACTTC
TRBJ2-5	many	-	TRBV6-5	CASSYSNPPETQYF	TGTGCCAGCAGTTACTCGAACCCCCCAGAGACCCAGTACTTC
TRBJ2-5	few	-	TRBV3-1	CASSQEVIASFQETQYF	TGTGCCAGCAGCCAAGAGGTCATAGCATCTTTTCAAGAGACCCAGTACTTC
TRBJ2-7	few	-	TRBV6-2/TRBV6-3	CASSYSGVGAYEQYF	TGTGCCAGCAGTTACTCGGGGGTTGGGGCGTACGAGCAGTACTTC
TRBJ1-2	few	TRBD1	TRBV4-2	CASSQPRPADRDRGENGYTF	TGTGCCAGCAGCCAACCTAGGCCCGCCGATAGGGACAGGGGCGAGAATGGCTACACCTTC
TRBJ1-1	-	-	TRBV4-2	CASSQARGTEAFF	TGTGCCAGCAGCCAGGCACGGGGTACTGAAGCTTTCTTT
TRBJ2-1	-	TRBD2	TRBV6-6	CASSDIASGTYNEQFF	TGTGCCAGCAGCGATATTGCTAGCGGGACCTACAATGAGCAGTTCTTC
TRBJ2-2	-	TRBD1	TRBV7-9	CASSLERVTGDTGELFF	TGTGCCAGCAGCTTAGAGAGGGTGACAGGGGACACCGGGGAGCTGTTTTTT
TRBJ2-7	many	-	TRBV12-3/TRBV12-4	CASRPPGKETYEQYF	TGTGCCAGCAGGCCCCCCGGGAAAGAAACCTACGAGCAGTACTTC
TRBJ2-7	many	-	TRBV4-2	CASSQDLGGLSSYEQYF	TGTGCCAGCAGCCAAGACCTCGGAGGGCTAAGCTCCTACGAGCAGTACTTC
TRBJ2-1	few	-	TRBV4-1	CASSRGNGDEQFF	TGCGCCAGCAGCCGTGGAAACGGGGATGAGCAGTTCTTC
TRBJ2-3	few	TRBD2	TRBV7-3	CASSLLAGGQGNTQYF	TGTGCCAGCAGCTTACTAGCGGGGGGCCAAGGAAATACGCAGTATTTT
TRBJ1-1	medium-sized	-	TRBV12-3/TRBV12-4	CASRKKMNTEAFF	TGTGCCAGCAGGAAAAAAATGAACACTGAAGCTTTCTTT
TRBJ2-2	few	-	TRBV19	CASSGAGWTGELFF	TGTGCCAGTAGTGGGGCAGGATGGACCGGGGAGCTGTTTTTT
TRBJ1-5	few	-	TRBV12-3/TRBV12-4	CASRWGGMGQPQHF	TGTGCCAGCAGGTGGGGGGGCATGGGACAGCCCCAGCATTTT
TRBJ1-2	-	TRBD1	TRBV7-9	CASSLGQGQAYGYTF	TGTGCCAGCAGCCTAGGACAGGGGCAAGCCTATGGCTACACCTTC
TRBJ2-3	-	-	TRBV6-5	CASSYGRADTQYF	TGTGCCAGCAGTTACGGCAGGGCGGATACGCAGTATTTT
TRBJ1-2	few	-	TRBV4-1	CASSQDRTGFGYTF	TGCGCCAGCAGCCAAGATCGGACCGGGTTTGGCTACACCTTC
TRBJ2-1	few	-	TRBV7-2	CASSLMPGGQQFF	TGTGCCAGCAGCTTAATGCCTGGGGGGCAGCAGTTCTTC
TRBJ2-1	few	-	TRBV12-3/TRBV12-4	CASSPPTGFYNEQFF	TGTGCCAGCAGCCCTCCAACCGGGTTTTACAATGAGCAGTTCTTC
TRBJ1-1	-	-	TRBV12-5	CASGFRLPRGLSSRNTEAFF	TGTGCTAGTGGTTTTCGTCTCCCGAGGGGGTTATCTAGTAGGAACACTGAAGCTTTCTTT
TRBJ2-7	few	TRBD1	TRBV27	CASRLLGQVLGEQYF	TGTGCCAGCAGGCTTCTGGGACAGGTCCTAGGCGAGCAGTACTTC
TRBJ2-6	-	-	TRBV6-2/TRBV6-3	CASRGRHSGANVLTF	TGTGCCAGCAGAGGACGGCACTCTGGGGCCAACGTCCTGACTTTC
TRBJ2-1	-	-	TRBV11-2	CASRAKTESSNSRSYNEQFF	TGTGCCAGCAGGGCGAAAACAGAATCAAGTAATAGTAGGTCCTACAATGAGCAGTTCTTC
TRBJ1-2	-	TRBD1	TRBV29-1	CSVDFTGGNYGYTF	TGCAGCGTTGACTTTACAGGGGGTAACTATGGCTACACCTTC
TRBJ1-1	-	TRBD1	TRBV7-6	CASSFGQGMNTEAFF	TGTGCCAGCAGCTTCGGACAGGGGATGAACACTGAAGCTTTCTTT
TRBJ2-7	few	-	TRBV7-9	CASSPRDGFSYEQYF	TGTGCCAGCAGCCCACGGGACGGATTCTCCTACGAGCAGTACTTC
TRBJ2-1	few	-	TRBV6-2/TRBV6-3	CASSYRANREDEQFF	TGTGCCAGCAGTTACCGGGCCAACAGGGAAGATGAGCAGTTCTTC
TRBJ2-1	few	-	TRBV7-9	CASSPQQSSYNEQFF	TGTGCCAGCAGCCCACAACAGAGCTCCTACAATGAGCAGTTCTTC
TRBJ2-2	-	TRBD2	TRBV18	CASSSSSGGNTGELFF	TGTGCCAGCTCATCCTCTAGCGGGGGGAACACCGGGGAGCTGTTTTTT
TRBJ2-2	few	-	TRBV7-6	CASSPRWTGELFF	TGTGCCAGCAGCCCTCGGTGGACCGGGGAGCTGTTTTTT
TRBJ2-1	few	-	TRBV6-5	CASSYSSTYNEQFF	TGTGCCAGCAGTTACTCGAGTACCTACAATGAGCAGTTCTTC
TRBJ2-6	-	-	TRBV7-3	CASSLEHSGANVLTF	TGTGCCAGCAGCTTAGAACACTCTGGGGCCAACGTCCTGACTTTC
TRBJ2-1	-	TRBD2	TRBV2	CASRVSGGYNEQFF	TGTGCCAGCAGGGTGAGCGGGGGCTACAATGAGCAGTTCTTC
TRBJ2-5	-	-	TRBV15	CATSRVDSQETQYF	TGTGCCACCAGCAGAGTGGACAGTCAAGAGACCCAGTACTTC
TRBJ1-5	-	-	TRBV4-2	CASSQDGNSNQPQHF	TGTGCCAGCAGCCAAGATGGGAACAGCAATCAGCCCCAGCATTTT
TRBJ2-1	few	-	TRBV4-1	CASSQVETRYDEQFF	TGCGCCAGCAGCCAAGTAGAGACCCGTTACGATGAGCAGTTCTTC
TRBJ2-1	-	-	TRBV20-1	CSARDGINEQFF	TGCAGTGCTAGAGATGGGATCAATGAGCAGTTCTTC
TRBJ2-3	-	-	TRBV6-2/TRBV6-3	CASSYGGASTDTQYF	TGTGCCAGCAGTTACGGCGGTGCTAGCACAGATACGCAGTATTTT